Listed below are T cell receptor beta chains from one sample, sequenced in a study of blood T cell repertoires in COVID-19. Only in-frame clones appear in the TCRdb table, and some are missing; sequencing was by immunoSEQ multiplex PCR. The sample has around 140,000 clones, around 82% seen once. The sequenced material came from peripheral blood. The receptors here all came from a man aged 55 to 70 with acute or convalescent COVID-19. Both conserved end residues are part of each CDR3. Fields, in order: V gene, J gene, CDR3 protein.

v_gene: TRBV7-3; j_gene: TRBJ2-2; CDR3aa: CASSLIRAETSGENTGELFF
v_gene: TRBV19; j_gene: TRBJ2-1; CDR3aa: CASSPIRPKRGERSYNEQFF
v_gene: TRBV5-1; j_gene: TRBJ1-1; CDR3aa: CASSLGARNTEAFF
v_gene: TRBV4-1; j_gene: TRBJ2-4; CDR3aa: CASSQGPGLAGGNAKNIQYF
v_gene: TRBV19; j_gene: TRBJ2-5; CDR3aa: CASSIDRLSGETQYF
v_gene: TRBV11-2; j_gene: TRBJ1-2; CDR3aa: CASSSPGRRQVYGYTF
v_gene: TRBV11-2; j_gene: TRBJ2-2; CDR3aa: CASSFTGLAGTTGELFF
v_gene: TRBV6-2/TRBV6-3; j_gene: TRBJ1-4; CDR3aa: CASSYSAGESGEKLFF
v_gene: TRBV27; j_gene: TRBJ2-3; CDR3aa: CATSSGGWSDTQYF
v_gene: TRBV11-2; j_gene: TRBJ2-7; CDR3aa: CASSLEGAPSYEQYF
v_gene: TRBV6-5; j_gene: TRBJ2-2; CDR3aa: CASSHDRAYTGELFF
v_gene: TRBV3-1/TRBV3-2; j_gene: TRBJ2-1; CDR3aa: CASSPLSASGRGHEQFF
v_gene: TRBV6-5; j_gene: TRBJ1-5; CDR3aa: CASSIQDRLHQPQHF
v_gene: TRBV11-2; j_gene: TRBJ1-2; CDR3aa: CASSLDGARGNYGYTF
v_gene: TRBV6-6; j_gene: TRBJ2-5; CDR3aa: CASKLSGETQYF
v_gene: TRBV5-6; j_gene: TRBJ2-5; CDR3aa: CASSSLRTPQETQYF
v_gene: TRBV6-6; j_gene: TRBJ1-5; CDR3aa: CASGRLINQPQHF
v_gene: TRBV5-6; j_gene: TRBJ1-1; CDR3aa: CASSPPTGEETEAFF
v_gene: TRBV9; j_gene: TRBJ2-3; CDR3aa: CASSAGLAGGGTDTQYF
v_gene: TRBV19; j_gene: TRBJ1-4; CDR3aa: CASSVGANEKLFF
v_gene: TRBV5-1; j_gene: TRBJ2-1; CDR3aa: CASSLGGEYNEQFF
v_gene: TRBV5-4; j_gene: TRBJ1-6; CDR3aa: CASSSQDGGSPLHF
v_gene: TRBV23-1; j_gene: TRBJ2-7; CDR3aa: CASGRDNSYEQYF